The 22 T cell receptor beta chains given below trace back to one sample, sequenced in a study of T cells in Graves' hyperthyroidism and ophthalmopathy. It was RNA transcripts that yielded the amplified TCR beta CDR3 regions. The HTBI primer set was used in a first-round RT-PCR of the TCR CDR3. TCRdb fed the multiplex PCR reads into MiXCR, producing one record per CDR3 protein. The table lists hundreds of thousands of distinct CDR3 sequences, about 45% of them singletons. Sequenced: peripheral blood or thyroid tissue (not recorded which). These receptors originate from a woman aged 18-29 years with Graves' hyperthyroidism.

This clonotype was detected many times. The V call is TRBV2, the J call TRBJ2-5, with a tentative D call TRBD2 (5 bases). Trimming removed 7 bases at V and 10 bases at J, with 16 bases between. The CDR3 is 12 residues long. Germline-derived CDR1 and CDR2 are SNHLY and FYNNEI. CDR3 nucleotides: TGTGCCAGCACCCAAGGAGGTGGGAGCCAGTACTTC. This codes for CASTQGGGSQYF.

The CDR3 reads CSATLTSGRSSYEQYF. The CDR3, as DNA: TGCAGTGCTACGTTAACTAGCGGGAGGAGCTCCTACGAGCAGTACTTC. The rearrangement joins TRBV20-1 to TRBJ2-7; 12 bases fit TRBD2. The V segment lost 4 bases and the J segment 0 bases; nucleotides outside the gene matches: 7. The CDR3 has 16 amino acids. Germline values: CDR1 DFQATT, CDR2 SNEGSKA (reference sequence).

There are a few counts of this clonotype. The chain carries TRBV12-3 or TRBV12-4 and TRBJ1-2; 7 bases line up with TRBD1. The CDR3 loop spans 14 amino acids. The junction had 12 bases not matched to a gene; V was cut back by 6 bases and J by 8 bases. In DNA form, the CDR3 reads TGTGCCAGCAGCGCTCAACAGGGGAGGGACGGCTACACCTTC. This translates into CASSAQQGRDGYTF.

Points on this clonotype: Possible read error: a much larger clone is one base away. This rearrangement joins TRBV7-2 to TRBJ2-7; 10 positions agree with TRBD2. The J segment lost 1 base and the V segment lost 3 bases, leaving 3 bases of the junction unmatched. The CDR3 loop spans 15 amino acids. CDR1 and CDR2 from the germline V gene are SGHTA and FQGNSA. CDR3 in amino acids: CASSFGTSESYEQYF. The CDR3 nucleotides read TGTGCCAGCAGCTTCGGGACTAGCGAGTCCTACGAGCAGTACTTC.

This clonotype was found many times. The CDR3, as DNA: TGCAGCGTAAGAGCGGGGGGGCGCACTGAAGCTTTCTTT. Translating gives CSVRAGGRTEAFF. This chain joins TRBV29-1 and TRBJ1-1, with D possibly being TRBD1 (6 bases). V was cut by 6 bases and J by 4 bases, with 15 bases left in between. The CDR3 spans 13 residues. Germline V CDR1 and CDR2: SQVTM, ANQGSEA.

This chain joins TRBV29-1 and TRBJ1-1; 9 bases fit TRBD1. The CDR3 length is 12 residues. Per the germline V gene, CDR1 is SQVTM and CDR2 is ANQGSEA. CDR3 DNA sequence: TGCAGGTTCGGGACAGGGACTGCTGAAGCTTTCTTT. Its protein product is CRFGTGTAEAFF.

Points on this clonotype: Mismatch with germline at one junction end may stem from a read error. The rearrangement links TRBV7-8 to TRBJ1-2; tentative D call: TRBD1 (5 bases). The CDR3 is 13 amino acids. Germline CDR1 is SGHVS and CDR2 is FQNEAQ. The CDR3 bases are TGCGCCAGCAGTGAGGGCAGGGAATATGGCTACACCTTC. It translates to CASSEGREYGYTF.

In its sample, this clonotype was seen a few times. This chain links TRBV24-1 with TRBJ1-2, with a tentative D call TRBD1 (5 bases). This CDR3 is 15 amino acids long. The V end was cut by 3 bases, the J end by 8 bases, with 18 bases between. The germline CDR1 and CDR2 sequences are KGHDR and SFDVKD. The CDR3 loop is CATSDPSRPGGGYTF. As DNA, the CDR3 is TGTGCCACCAGTGATCCCTCGCGACCCGGGGGGGGCTACACCTTC.

This clonotype showed up just a few times. The chain recombines TRBV20-1 with TRBJ1-2; no definite D call. Germline V lookup: CDR1 DFQATT, CDR2 SNEGSKA (reference sequence). Trimming removed 3 bases from V and 12 bases from J, with 17 bases in between. The length of the CDR3 is 12 residues. The CDR3: CSARIPGRWNTF. In DNA, the CDR3 is TGCAGTGCTAGGATTCCGGGAAGGTGGAACACCTTC.

This chain connects TRBV9 to TRBJ1-1; TRBD1 matches 7 bases. V lost 5 bases and J lost 6; bases outside the gene matches: 13. The CDR3 is made up of 15 amino acids. Germline CDR1 SGDLS, CDR2 YYNGEE. CDR3 region: CASRGQFSSLAEAFF. The CDR3 DNA is TGTGCCAGCAGGGGACAGTTCTCCTCCCTAGCTGAAGCTTTCTTT. Full variable domain (rest looked up from reference TRBV9 and TRBJ1-1): DSGVTQTPKHLITATGQRVTLRCSPRSGDLSVYWYQQSLDQGLQFLIQYYNGEERAKGNILERFSAQQFPDLHSELNLSSLELGDSALYFCASRGQFSSLAEAFFGQGTRLTVV.

To note about this clonotype: A read error is possible here, since a much larger clone lies one base away. The genes are TRBV7-7 and TRBJ2-7; TRBD1 matches at 11 bases. Germline V gene sequence: CDR1 SSHAT, CDR2 FNYEAQ (reference sequence). The CDR3 length is 14 residues. The V and J ends lost 3 bases and 8 bases, in that order; junction bases with no gene match: 6. CDR3 nucleotide sequence: TGTGCCAGCAGCTTCGGACAGGGGGCTTCCCAGCAGTACTTC. Translation gives CASSFGQGASQQYF.

This clonotype was counted only a few times. One end of the junction does not line up with germline, which may come from a read error. V is TRBV20-1 and J is TRBJ1-1, with TRBD1 matching 7 bases. This CDR3 has 14 residues. Germline CDR1 is DFQATT and CDR2 is SNEGSKA (reference sequence). CDR3 nucleotide sequence: TGCAGTGCTACATTACAGGGGATGAAGACTGAAGCTTTCTTT. This codes for CSATLQGMKTEAFF.

Only one count was recorded for this clonotype. This sequence joins TRBV7-2 and TRBJ1-4; 7 bases line up with TRBD1. The trim removed 4 bases at V and 8 bases at J, leaving 10 bases unmatched. Germline V CDR1 and CDR2: SGHTA, FQGNSA. This CDR3 spans 15 amino acids. CDR3 nucleotides: TGTGCCAGCAGCTCCCAAGGACAGGTTGAGGAAAAACTGTTTTTT. Translating gives CASSSQGQVEEKLFF. The variable domain in full, completed from reference TRBV7-2 and TRBJ1-4, reads GAGVSQSPSNKVTEKGKDVELRCDPISGHTALYWYRQSLGQGLEFLIYFQGNSAPDKSGLPSDRFSAERTGGSVSTLTIQRTQQEDSAVYLCASSSQGQVEEKLFFGSGTQLSVL.

The sample holds many counts of this clonotype. The chain uses TRBV29-1 and TRBJ1-4; D is possibly TRBD1 (5 bases). This CDR3 contains 13 residues. V lost 6 bases and J 7 bases, leaving 15 bases between the germline ends. The germline V gene has CDR1 SQVTM and CDR2 ANQGSEA. As DNA, the CDR3 is TGCAGCGTCCTACCGGGTGGGACTGAAAAACTGTTTTTT. Translation: CSVLPGGTEKLFF.

This clonotype was found many times. This rearrangement joins TRBV13 to TRBJ2-7; D is undetermined. This CDR3 is 11 amino acids long. V dropped 2 bases and J dropped 5 bases, with 4 bases sitting between them. Germline V CDR1 and CDR2: PRHDT, FYEKMQ (reference sequence). In DNA form, the CDR3 reads TGTGCCAGCAGCTTAATGGACGAGCAGTACTTC. Protein product: CASSLMDEQYF.

This clonotype was recorded once. At one end, the junction sequence differs from germline, possibly due to a read error. The chain uses TRBV7-9 and TRBJ1-5; D is unclear. The germline CDR1 and CDR2 sequences are SEHNR and FQNEAQ (reference sequence). The length of the CDR3 is 12 residues. This CDR3 is CASNLLNQPQHF. CDR3 nucleotide sequence: TGTGCCAGCAACTTATTAAATCAGCCCCAGCATTTT.

This clonotype came up many times. The chain has TRBV29-1 and TRBJ1-1; D not certain. V was clipped by 3 bases and J by 0 bases, with 8 bases between them. CDR3 size: 13 residues. Germline assignment: CDR1 SQVTM and CDR2 ANQGSEA. The CDR3 region is CSVEAAMNTEAFF. CDR3 nucleotide sequence: TGCAGCGTTGAGGCAGCCATGAACACTGAAGCTTTCTTT.

In this sample, this clonotype turned up a few times. V is TRBV6-1 and J is TRBJ2-7; TRBD2 aligns across 11 bases. The CDR3 loop spans 15 amino acids. J gave up 5 bases and V 8 bases, and 11 bases lay outside the gene matches. Germline V gene data show CDR1 as MNHNS and CDR2 as SASEGT. The CDR3 nucleotides read TGTGCCAGCTCCCACTCTAGCGGGAGGTTCGACGAGCAGTACTTC. It encodes CASSHSSGRFDEQYF.

The chain uses TRBV7-3 and TRBJ1-2; TRBD1 matches 9 bases. Germline CDR1 and CDR2: SGHTA and FQGTGA. This CDR3 comprises 14 residues. Trimming at V came to 5 bases and at J to 4 bases, leaving 5 bases not matched to a gene. This CDR3 reads CASSGGQGFYGYTF. CDR3 in DNA: TGTGCCAGCAGCGGGGGACAGGGCTTCTATGGCTACACCTTC.

This clonotype was seen a few times. This chain links TRBV7-8 with TRBJ1-2; no clear D gene. V lost 4 bases, J lost 2 bases, and 11 bases lay in between. Germline V gene data show CDR1 as SGHVS and CDR2 as FQNEAQ. CDR3 length equals 14 residues. This CDR3 is CASSSRTSNYGYTF. As DNA, the CDR3 is TGTGCCAGCAGCTCCCGGACGTCAAACTATGGCTACACCTTC. Variable domain in full (rest from reference TRBV7-8 and TRBJ1-2): GAGVSQSPRYKVAKRGQDVALRCDPISGHVSLFWYQQALGQGPEFLTYFQNEAQLDKSGLPSDRFFAERPEGSVSTLKIQRTQQEDSAVYLCASSSRTSNYGYTFGSGTRLTVV.

In this sample, this clonotype turned up once. The chain combines TRBV4-1 with TRBJ1-1; D is uncertain. Germline assignment: CDR1 MGHRA and CDR2 YSYEKL. The ends were cut back, 1 base at V and 5 bases at J, with 11 bases in the middle. The CDR3 extends over 14 amino acids. CDR3 loop: CASSQVVGRTEAFF. CDR3 DNA sequence: TGCGCCAGCAGCCAAGTAGTGGGAAGAACTGAAGCTTTCTTT.

The V gene is TRBV24-1, the J gene TRBJ1-4; tentatively, D is TRBD1 (5 bases). Germline values: CDR1 KGHDR, CDR2 SFDVKD. This CDR3 has 15 amino acids. Trimming removed 3 bases at V and 6 bases at J, with 13 bases between. Here the CDR3 reads CATSDGQGQDEKLFF. The CDR3 DNA reads TGTGCCACCAGTGATGGACAAGGGCAAGATGAAAAACTGTTTTTT.